These 14 T cell receptor beta chains share one sample of origin, sequenced in a study of preoperative IRX-2 immunotherapy in early breast cancer. Using immunoSEQ multiplex PCR, the repertoire was profiled, and TCRdb retains in-frame clones only, with some absent. The sample has 35,000 to 40,000 clones, 82% seen once. As to treatment: preoperative locoregional IRX-2 cytokine immunotherapy. Specimen: lymph node tissue, collected after IRX-2 immunotherapy. The receptors come from a human donor with breast cancer.

The CDR3 region has the DNA TGCGCCAGCAGCCCCCCGGGGGACAGGGGTTCCTACAATGAGCAGTTCTTC. Protein: CASSPPGDRGSYNEQFF. V and J are TRBV5-1 and TRBJ2-1; 10 bases are shared with TRBD1. The CDR3 length is 17 residues. From germline, CDR1 is SGHRS and CDR2 YFSETQ. V dropped 4 bases and J dropped 1; count of bases not matched to a gene: 8.

The table lists this clone with a count of one. An end of the junction does not agree with germline; a read error may underlie this. This chain's CDR3 is CASSLGTHGTYEQYF. CDR3 coding DNA: TGTGCCAGCAGCTTAGGGACACACGGCACCTACGAACAGTACTTC. The chain is built from TRBV11-3 and TRBJ2-7, with D possibly matching TRBD1 (5 bases). The V gene's germline CDR1 is SGHNT and CDR2 YENEEA. CDR3 size: 15 residues.

The chain links TRBV14 to TRBJ1-3; D call uncertain. The germline V gene has CDR1 SGHDN and CDR2 FVKESK. V lost 0 bases to trimming and J lost 5 bases, with 8 bases between them. The CDR3 runs to 14 residues. This CDR3 is CASSQELGRNTIYF. CDR3 coding DNA: TGTGCCAGCAGCCAAGAACTAGGAAGAAACACCATATATTTT.

This chain connects TRBV6-8 to TRBJ1-2, with 11 bases lining up with TRBD1. Trimming removed 4 bases from V and 6 bases from J; junction bases left unmatched: 10. Germline V lookup: CDR1 MNHGY, CDR2 SAAAGT. This CDR3 region has 16 residues. CDR3 bases: TGTGCCAGCAGTTTGGCCGGGACAGGGGGTCAGAATGGCTACACCTTC. It translates to CASSLAGTGGQNGYTF.

This chain links TRBV28 with TRBJ2-7; 9 bases match TRBD1. Trimming took 6 bases from V and 2 from J; bases not matched to a gene: 8. From germline, CDR1 is MDHEN and CDR2 SYDVKM. The CDR3 has 15 residues. CDR3 in amino acids: CASSPPGQGPYEQYF. CDR3 bases: TGTGCCAGCAGCCCACCCGGACAGGGGCCCTACGAGCAGTACTTC.

V gene TRBV23-1 combines with J gene TRBJ2-1, with D possibly matching TRBD1 (7 bases). TRBV23-1 is classed as an ORF, of uncertain function. Trimming took off 6 bases at V and 6 bases at J, with 18 bases between the two ends. The CDR3 consists of 15 residues. Here the CDR3 DNA reads TGCGCCAGCAGCCTTCAGGGGGGTGATTTCAATGAGCAGTTCTTC. It is translated as CASSLQGGDFNEQFF.

The chain joins TRBV11-3 to TRBJ2-3; D gene ambiguous. The CDR3 consists of 14 residues. V gave up 3 bases and J gave up 10 bases, with 17 bases separating them. From germline, CDR1 is SGHNT and CDR2 YENEEA. Here the CDR3 reads CASSLGSSLTSQYF. The CDR3 coding sequence is TGTGCCAGCAGCTTGGGGTCGAGTCTTACATCGCAGTATTTT.

The chain is built from TRBV6-8 and TRBJ2-2; TRBD2 matches at 13 bases. Germline V lookup: CDR1 MNHGY, CDR2 SAAAGT. After removal of 8 bases from V and 1 base from J, the junction contained 10 bases not matched to a gene. The CDR3 spans 18 residues. CDR3 region: CASGFGLAGAENTGELFF. In DNA, the CDR3 is TGTGCCAGCGGTTTTGGACTAGCGGGGGCAGAGAACACCGGGGAGCTGTTTTTT.

This rearrangement joins TRBV7-4 to TRBJ1-1; 8 bases align to TRBD1. This CDR3 has 17 residues. Germline CDR1 SGHVT, CDR2 SQSDAQ. With V trimmed by 6 bases and J by 1 base, 13 bases remained unmatched. The CDR3 spells CASSSPKDREANTEAFF. The CDR3 coding sequence is TGTGCCAGCAGTTCCCCTAAGGACAGGGAAGCGAACACTGAAGCTTTCTTT. Together with reference TRBV7-4 and TRBJ1-1, the CDR3 gives the full variable domain: GAGVSQSPRYKVAKRGRDVALRCDSISGHVTLYWYRQTLGQGSEVLTYSQSDAQRDKSGRPSGRFSAERPERSVSTLKIQRTEQGDSAVYLCASSSPKDREANTEAFFGQGTRLTVV.

The genes are TRBV23-1 and TRBJ2-1; 8 bases agree with TRBD2. TRBV23-1 is an ORF, with its function uncertain. The CDR3 is 15 amino acids. The J segment lost 6 bases and the V segment lost 6 bases, leaving 10 bases of the junction unmatched. The DNA of the CDR3 is TGCGCCAGCAGCTTGGGACGGGGGGGGTCCAATGAGCAGTTCTTC. This encodes CASSLGRGGSNEQFF.

The chain has TRBV18 and TRBJ1-3, with D hard to call. The germline V and J ends were trimmed by 0 bases and 2 bases, with 11 bases remaining between them. The CDR3 has 16 amino acids. Germline CDR1 reads KGHSH; CDR2 reads LQKENI. CDR3 in DNA: TGTGCCAGCTCACCACCGGCGGGTTTTCCTGGAAACACCATATATTTT. It translates to CASSPPAGFPGNTIYF. Variable domain in full (rest from reference TRBV18 and TRBJ1-3): NAGVMQNPRHLVRRRGQEARLRCSPMKGHSHVYWYRQLPEEGLKFMVYLQKENIIDESGMPKERFSAEFPKEGPSILRIQQVVRGDSAAYFCASSPPAGFPGNTIYFGEGSWLTVV.

The rearrangement links TRBV11-3 to TRBJ2-1; the match to TRBD2 covers 10 bases. Trimming at V came to 0 bases and at J to 4 bases, leaving 15 bases not matched to a gene. The CDR3 has 20 amino acids. Per the germline V gene, CDR1 is SGHNT and CDR2 is YENEEA. The chain's CDR3 is CASSLELLAGDLWRYNEQFF. For the CDR3, the DNA is TGTGCCAGCAGCTTAGAACTTCTAGCGGGGGACCTATGGAGGTACAATGAGCAGTTCTTC.

The J gene is TRBJ2-1, the V gene TRBV18, with D possibly matching TRBD1 (6 bases). Trimming stripped 5 bases from V and 8 bases from J, with 19 bases between. This CDR3 spans 15 amino acids. Germline CDR1 KGHSH, CDR2 LQKENI. Written as DNA, the CDR3 is TGTGCCAGCTCAAGACAGGTCCCGGAATGGGATGAGCAGTTCTTC. As protein: CASSRQVPEWDEQFF.

J is TRBJ1-1 and V is TRBV11-3; 9 bases align to TRBD1. V dropped 5 bases and J dropped 1; count of bases not matched to a gene: 2. This CDR3 is 14 amino acids long. From germline, CDR1 is SGHNT and CDR2 YENEEA. CDR3 DNA sequence: TGTGCCAGCAGCCGACAGGGGGAGAACACTGAAGCTTTCTTT. This encodes CASSRQGENTEAFF.